This TCR beta chain was retrieved from a study of cytomegalovirus exposure and HLA in healthy donors. In the case of this clone: Its antigen is unknown.

Germline lookup yields CDR1 LGHNA and CDR2 YNFKEQ. Trimming pared 0 bases from V and 7 bases from J, leaving 10 bases between. CDR3 length: 13 residues. Overall study results and limits: Whilst most TCR sequences proved rare, a subset of public TCRs occurred across many donors.

The primer mix had 60 Vbeta and 13 Jbeta primers. Some clones are missing from TCRdb's copy, which holds only in-frame ones; the method was immunoSEQ multiplex PCR. This table holds about 200,000 clones, almost 80% found once. Material: PBMCs. This chain joins TRBV4-2 and TRBJ2-7, with D possibly matching TRBD2 (5 bases). This TCR was sampled from a male donor in good health and CMV-seronegative. The CDR3 bases are TGTGCCAGCAGCCAAGATTCAACGGGGGAGCAGTACTTC. This sequence encodes CASSQDSTGEQYF.